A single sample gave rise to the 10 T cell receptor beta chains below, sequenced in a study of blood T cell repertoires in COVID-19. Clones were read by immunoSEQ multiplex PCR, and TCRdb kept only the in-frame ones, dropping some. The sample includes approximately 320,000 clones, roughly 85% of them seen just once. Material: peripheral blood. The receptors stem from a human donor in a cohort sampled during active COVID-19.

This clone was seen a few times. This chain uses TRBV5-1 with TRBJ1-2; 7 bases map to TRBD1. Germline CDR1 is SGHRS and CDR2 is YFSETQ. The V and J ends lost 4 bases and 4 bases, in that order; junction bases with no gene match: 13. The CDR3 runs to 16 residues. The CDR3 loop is CASSPRLTDRAYGYTF. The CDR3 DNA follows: TGCGCCAGCAGCCCCCGACTAACCGACAGGGCCTATGGCTACACCTTC.

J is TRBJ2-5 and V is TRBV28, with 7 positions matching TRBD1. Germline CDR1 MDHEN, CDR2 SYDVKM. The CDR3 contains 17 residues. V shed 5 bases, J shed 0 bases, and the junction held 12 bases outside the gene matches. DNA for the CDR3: TGTGCCAGCAGTATCAACAGGGGAGTAGTGGACCAAGAGACCCAGTACTTC. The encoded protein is CASSINRGVVDQETQYF.

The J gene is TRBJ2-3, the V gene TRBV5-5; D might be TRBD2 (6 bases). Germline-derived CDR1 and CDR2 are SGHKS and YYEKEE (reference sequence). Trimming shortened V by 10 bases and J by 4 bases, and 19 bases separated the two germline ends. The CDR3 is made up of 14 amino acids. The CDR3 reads CASQASGVADTQYF. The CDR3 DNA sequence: TGTGCCTCCCAAGCGTCGGGGGTGGCAGATACGCAGTATTTT.

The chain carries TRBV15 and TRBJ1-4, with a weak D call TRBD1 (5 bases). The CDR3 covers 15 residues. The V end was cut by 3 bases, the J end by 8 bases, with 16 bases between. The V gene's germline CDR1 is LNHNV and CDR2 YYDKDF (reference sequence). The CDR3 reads CATSSRQGLEEKLFF. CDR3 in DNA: TGTGCCACCAGCAGCCGGCAGGGATTAGAAGAAAAACTGTTTTTT. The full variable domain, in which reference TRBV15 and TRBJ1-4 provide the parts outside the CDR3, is DAMVIQNPRYQVTQFGKPVTLSCSQTLNHNVMYWYQQKSSQAPKLLFHYYDKDFNNEADTPDNFQSRRPNTSFCFLDIRSPGLGDTAMYLCATSSRQGLEEKLFFGSGTQLSVL.

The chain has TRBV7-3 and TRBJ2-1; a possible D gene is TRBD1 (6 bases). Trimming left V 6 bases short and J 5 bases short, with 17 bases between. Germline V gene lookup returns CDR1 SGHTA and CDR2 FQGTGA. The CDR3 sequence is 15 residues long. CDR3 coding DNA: TGTGCCAGCAGTTCTGCCGGACAGATTAACAATGAGCAGTTCTTC. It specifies CASSSAGQINNEQFF.

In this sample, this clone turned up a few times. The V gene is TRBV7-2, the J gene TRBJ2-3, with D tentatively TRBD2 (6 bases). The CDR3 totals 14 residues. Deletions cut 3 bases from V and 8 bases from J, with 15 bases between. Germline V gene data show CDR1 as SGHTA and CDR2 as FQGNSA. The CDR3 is CASSLGGSVGTQYF. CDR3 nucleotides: TGTGCCAGCAGCTTGGGAGGCTCCGTAGGTACGCAGTATTTT.

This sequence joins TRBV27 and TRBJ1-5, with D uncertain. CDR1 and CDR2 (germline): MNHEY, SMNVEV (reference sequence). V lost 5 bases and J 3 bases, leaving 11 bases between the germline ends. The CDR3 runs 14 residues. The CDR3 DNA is TGTGCCAGCAGTCTCCAAGGAGACAATCAGCCCCAGCATTTT. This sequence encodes CASSLQGDNQPQHF.

The CDR3 protein is CASSEPGTGLGETQYF. CDR3 DNA: TGTGCCAGCAGTGAACCTGGTACAGGGTTAGGTGAGACCCAGTACTTC. The J gene is TRBJ2-5, the V gene TRBV25-1, with a weak D call TRBD1 (6 bases). V lost 2 bases and J 5 bases, leaving 18 bases between the germline ends. Germline CDR1 is MGHDK and CDR2 is SYGVNS. The CDR3 has 16 residues.

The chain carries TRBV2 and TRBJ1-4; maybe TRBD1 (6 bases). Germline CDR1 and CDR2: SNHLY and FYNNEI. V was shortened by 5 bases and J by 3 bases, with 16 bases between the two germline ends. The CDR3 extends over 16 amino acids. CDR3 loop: CASSSLRQVSNEKLFF. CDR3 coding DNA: TGTGCCAGCAGTTCCTTAAGACAGGTCTCTAATGAAAAACTGTTTTTT.

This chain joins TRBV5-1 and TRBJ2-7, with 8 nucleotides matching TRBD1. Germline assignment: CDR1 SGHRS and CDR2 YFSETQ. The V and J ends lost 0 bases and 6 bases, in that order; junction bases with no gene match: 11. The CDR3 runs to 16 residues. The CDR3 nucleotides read TGCGCCAGCAGCTTGGTACCAGGGGGCCAGGTGGGCGAGCAGTACTTC. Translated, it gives CASSLVPGGQVGEQYF.